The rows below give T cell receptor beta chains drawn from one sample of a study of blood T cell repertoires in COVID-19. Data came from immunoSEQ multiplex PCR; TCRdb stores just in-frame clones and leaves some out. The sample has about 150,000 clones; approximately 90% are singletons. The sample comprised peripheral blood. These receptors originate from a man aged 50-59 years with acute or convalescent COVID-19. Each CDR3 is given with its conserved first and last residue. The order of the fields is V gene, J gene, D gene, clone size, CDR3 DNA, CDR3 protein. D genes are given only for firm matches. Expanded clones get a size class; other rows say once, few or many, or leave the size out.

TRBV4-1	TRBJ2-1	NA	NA	TGCGCCAGCAGCCCGACTACTGTCGCCTACAATGAGCAGTTCTTC	CASSPTTVAYNEQFF
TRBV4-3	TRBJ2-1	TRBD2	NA	TGCGCCAGCAGCCCCGGGACTAGCGGGGGGATCAATGAGCAGTTCTTC	CASSPGTSGGINEQFF
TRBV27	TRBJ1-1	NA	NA	TGTGCCAGCAGACCCTGGCAGGGTGGCATCCTTGAAGCTTTCTTT	CASRPWQGGILEAFF
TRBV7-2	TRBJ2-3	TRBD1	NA	TGTGCCAGCAGGGGCCGACAGGGGTCAGATACGCAGTATTTT	CASRGRQGSDTQYF
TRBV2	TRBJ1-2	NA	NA	TGTGCCAGTTCGACAGGCGTCAGGCTTGGCTACACCTTC	CASSTGVRLGYTF
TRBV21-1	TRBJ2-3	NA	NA	TGTGCCAGCAGCAAAGAAAAAGGGGTAATCTCAGATACGCAGTATTTT	CASSKEKGVISDTQYF
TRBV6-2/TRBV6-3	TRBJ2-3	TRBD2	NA	TGTGCCAGCAGTGGAACTAGCGGGGTAGATACGCAGTATTTT	CASSGTSGVDTQYF
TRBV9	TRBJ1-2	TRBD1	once	TGTGCCAGCAGCCCCAAGATCACAGGGGTCTATGGCTACACCTTC	CASSPKITGVYGYTF
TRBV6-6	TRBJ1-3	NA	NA	TGTGCCAGCCGCTCTGGAAACACCATATATTTT	CASRSGNTIYF
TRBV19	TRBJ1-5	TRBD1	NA	TGTGCCAGTAGTCCAGAGACAGGGGCTGCGTATCAGCCCCAGCATTTT	CASSPETGAAYQPQHF
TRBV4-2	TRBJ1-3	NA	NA	TGTGCCAGCAGCCAAGAGGTCAGGCCTTCTGGAAACACCATATATTTT	CASSQEVRPSGNTIYF
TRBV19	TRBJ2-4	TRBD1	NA	TGTGCCAGTACTGACGGACAGGAGCCCACCAAAAACATTCAGTACTTC	CASTDGQEPTKNIQYF
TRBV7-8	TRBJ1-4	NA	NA	TGTGCCAGCAGCTCTGACCCCGTTGGACAGAAACTGTTTTTT	CASSSDPVGQKLFF
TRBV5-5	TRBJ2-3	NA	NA	TGTGCCAGCAGCTTGGGGGCCACTTACTGGGATACGCAGTATTTT	CASSLGATYWDTQYF
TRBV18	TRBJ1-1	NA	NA	TGTGCCAGCTCACCTCTGGAGGTGAACACTGAAGCTTTCTTT	CASSPLEVNTEAFF
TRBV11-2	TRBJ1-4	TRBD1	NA	TGTGCCAGCAGCCCACAGGGGGCAGGGGAAAAACTGTTTTTT	CASSPQGAGEKLFF
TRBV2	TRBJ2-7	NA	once	TGTGCCAGCAGTGATGTGATGACTAGTCCCTACGAGCAGTACTTC	CASSDVMTSPYEQYF
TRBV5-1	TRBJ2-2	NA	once	TGCGCCAGCAGCTTGGTCGGGGATGGCACCGGGGAGCTGTTTTTT	CASSLVGDGTGELFF
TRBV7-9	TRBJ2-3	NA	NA	TGTGCCAGCAGCTCCCCAGTGTCCCCCGATACGCAGTATTTT	CASSSPVSPDTQYF
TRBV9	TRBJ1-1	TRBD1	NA	TGTGCCAGCAGTCGGACAGGGGGCGCATCGAACACTGAAGCTTTCTTT	CASSRTGGASNTEAFF
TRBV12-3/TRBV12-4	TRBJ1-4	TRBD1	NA	TGTGCCAGCAGTTCACAGGGGCGACTGTTTTTT	CASSSQGRLFF
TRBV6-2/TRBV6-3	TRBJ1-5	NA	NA	TGTGCCAGCAGTTATAGGTCGCCAGGGAATCAGCCCCAGCATTTT	CASSYRSPGNQPQHF
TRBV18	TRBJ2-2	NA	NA	TGTGCCAGCTCACCAAGAACTAGCTGGGGCACCGGGGAGCTGTTTTTT	CASSPRTSWGTGELFF
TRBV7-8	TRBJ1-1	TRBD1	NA	TGTGCCAGCAGCTTAGCTAACAGGGGGCTGGATGAAGCTTTCTTT	CASSLANRGLDEAFF
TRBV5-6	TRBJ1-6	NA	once	TGTGCCAGCAACCCATTCCCCGGGGGTTCACCCCTCCACTTT	CASNPFPGGSPLHF
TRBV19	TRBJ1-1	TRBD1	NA	TGTGCCAGTATCCGAGGGGGCAATATGAACACTGAAGCTTTCTTT	CASIRGGNMNTEAFF
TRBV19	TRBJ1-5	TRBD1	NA	TGTGCCAGTAAACAAGACAGGGTTCCCAATCAGCCCCAGCATTTT	CASKQDRVPNQPQHF
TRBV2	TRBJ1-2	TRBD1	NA	TGTGCCAGCGCACCGGGACAGGGTGGCTATGGCTACACCTTC	CASAPGQGGYGYTF
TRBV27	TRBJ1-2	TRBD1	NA	TGTGCCAGCAGTCCCCGGGACAGACCGAACTATGGCTACACCTTC	CASSPRDRPNYGYTF
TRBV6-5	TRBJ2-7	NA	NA	TGTGCCAGCAGTAGCGACCTTCGCGAGCAGTACTTC	CASSSDLREQYF
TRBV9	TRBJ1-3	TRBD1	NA	TGTGCCAGCAGCGTAGCCCCCGGGACAGGGGTGGACACCATATATTTT	CASSVAPGTGVDTIYF
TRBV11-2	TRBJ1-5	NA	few	TGTGCCAGCAGCATGGGGCCCGATCAGCCCCAGCATTTT	CASSMGPDQPQHF
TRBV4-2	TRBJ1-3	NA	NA	TGTGCCAGCAGCCAAGATGGGGGAGGCACTGGAAACACCATATATTTT	CASSQDGGGTGNTIYF
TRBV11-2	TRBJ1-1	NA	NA	TGTGCCAGCAGCTTGTGGGCAGCGAACACTGAAGCTTTCTTT	CASSLWAANTEAFF
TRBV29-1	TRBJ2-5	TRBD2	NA	TGCAGCATTAGCGGGGGGGCCCAAGAGACCCAGTACTTC	CSISGGAQETQYF
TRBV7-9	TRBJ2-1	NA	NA	TGTGCCAGCAGCCAAGGCCCCTTCACACGGGGAAATGAGCAGTTCTTC	CASSQGPFTRGNEQFF
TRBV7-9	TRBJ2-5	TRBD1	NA	TGTGCCAGCAGCCTGACCGGGACAGGTCTCGGTGAGACCCAGTACTTC	CASSLTGTGLGETQYF
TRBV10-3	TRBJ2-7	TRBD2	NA	TGTGCCATAAAAAGGGGGGCTAGCGGGAGGGCCGGCTACGAGCAGTACTTC	CAIKRGASGRAGYEQYF
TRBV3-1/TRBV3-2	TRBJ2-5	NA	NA	TGTGCCAGCAGCCAAGACCTCGGGAAAGAGACCCAGTACTTC	CASSQDLGKETQYF
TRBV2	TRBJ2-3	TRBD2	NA	TGTGCCAGCAGTTGGACTAGCGGCACAGATACGCAGTATTTT	CASSWTSGTDTQYF
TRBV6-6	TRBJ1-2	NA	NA	TGTGCCAGCACAGGGATCGGATATGGCTACACCTTC	CASTGIGYGYTF
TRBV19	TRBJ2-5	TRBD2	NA	TGTGCCAGTAGGACTAGCGGAGGGGGAGGGACCCAGTACTTC	CASRTSGGGGTQYF
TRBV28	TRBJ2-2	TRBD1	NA	TGTGCCAGCAAAATGACAGGGTTAAGGGATTACACCGGGGAGCTGTTTTTT	CASKMTGLRDYTGELFF